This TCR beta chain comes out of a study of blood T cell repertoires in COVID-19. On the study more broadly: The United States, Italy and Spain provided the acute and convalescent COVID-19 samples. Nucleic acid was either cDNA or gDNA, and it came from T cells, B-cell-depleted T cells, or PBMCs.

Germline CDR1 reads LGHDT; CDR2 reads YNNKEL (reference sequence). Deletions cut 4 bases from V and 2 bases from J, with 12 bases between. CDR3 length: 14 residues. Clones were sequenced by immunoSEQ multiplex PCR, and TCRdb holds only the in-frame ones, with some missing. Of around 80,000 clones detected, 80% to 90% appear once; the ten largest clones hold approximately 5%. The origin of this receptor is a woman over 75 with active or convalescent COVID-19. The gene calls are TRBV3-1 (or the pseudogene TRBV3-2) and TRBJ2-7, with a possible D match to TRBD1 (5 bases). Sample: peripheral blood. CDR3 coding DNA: TGTGCCAGCAGCCTACTGACAGCACCCTACGAGCAGTACTTC. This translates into CASSLLTAPYEQYF.